One sample yielded the 16 T cell receptor beta chains listed below, sequenced in a study of identical twins. TCRdb called the 5' RACE reads again in MiXCR, with one record for every CDR3 protein. The sample records some 1,600,000 distinct CDR3 sequences, roughly a third being singletons. Source material: cord blood. These receptors all come from a newborn girl in good health.

This clonotype has a handful of counts. The gene calls are TRBV5-4 and TRBJ2-5, with 7 nucleotides matching TRBD2. Gene TRBJ2-7 matches the end of the DNA better, so the J call may be wrong. Germline V gene data show CDR1 as SGHNT and CDR2 as YYREEE (reference sequence). The CDR3 has 13 amino acids. CDR3 region: CASSLPLANEQYF. The CDR3, as DNA: TGTGCCAGCAGCTTGCCACTAGCGAACGAGCAGTACTTC.

This clonotype was observed a handful of times. This CDR3 is CASSFPLDGTVSYNEQFF. The CDR3 DNA reads TGTGCCAGCAGCTTCCCCTTGGACGGAACGGTCTCCTACAATGAGCAGTTCTTC. The rearrangement links TRBV11-1 to TRBJ2-1; D unclear. Trimming cost V 3 bases and J 0 bases, with 18 bases left between them. Germline CDR1 SGHAT, CDR2 FQDESV (reference sequence). This CDR3 comprises 18 residues.

As regards this clonotype: Possible read error: a much larger clone is one base away. The V and J genes are TRBV9 and TRBJ2-1; 9 bases fit TRBD2. The end of the DNA fits TRBJ2-7 better, so the J call may be wrong. The CDR3 runs 13 residues. Germline V gives CDR1 SGDLS, CDR2 YYNGEE. CDR3 nucleotides: TGTGCCACCGGGACTAGCTCCTACAATGAGCAGTACTTC. This encodes CATGTSSYNEQYF.

The V call is TRBV14, the J call TRBJ2-3, with D tentatively TRBD2 (5 bases). Deletions cut 6 bases from V and 1 base from J, with 14 bases between. This CDR3 is built from 15 residues. From germline, CDR1 is SGHDN and CDR2 FVKESK. Here the CDR3 DNA reads TGTGCCAGCAGGGGCGCTAGCACACGCACAGATACGCAGTATTTT. This codes for CASRGASTRTDTQYF.

This CDR3 reads CASSLDLPRYNEQFF. CDR3 in DNA: TGCGCCAGCAGCTTGGATCTCCCCCGTTACAATGAGCAGTTCTTC. The chain uses TRBV5-1 and TRBJ2-1; D is ambiguous. V lost 0 bases to trimming and J lost 4 bases, with 11 bases between them. The length of the CDR3 is 15 residues. Looked up from germline, CDR1 is SGHRS and CDR2 is YFSETQ.

This clonotype has more than one count but fewer than ten. The chain is built from TRBV7-6 and TRBJ2-4; TRBD1 or TRBD2 may be the D gene (6 bases each). The J call may not be correct, given that the DNA end is closer to TRBJ2-7. The CDR3 sequence is 15 residues long. Germline CDR1 SGHVS, CDR2 FNYEAQ. Here the CDR3 reads CASSLESGGGYEQYF. DNA for the CDR3: TGTGCCAGCAGCTTAGAATCTGGAGGGGGGTACGAGCAGTACTTC.

J is TRBJ2-3 and V is TRBV4-1; 11 bases are shared with TRBD1. This CDR3 region has 15 residues. The V segment lost 1 base and the J segment 6 bases; nucleotides outside the gene matches: 3. Germline CDR1 reads MGHRA; CDR2 reads YSYEKL. CDR3 DNA sequence: TGCGCCAGCAGCCAAGCGGGACAGGGGGTGGATACGCAGTATTTT. Translating it yields CASSQAGQGVDTQYF.

V and J are TRBV4-1 and TRBJ1-1; 7 bases match TRBD1. V was clipped by 1 base and J by 0 bases; unmatched bases: 5. The length of the CDR3 is 16 residues. Germline-derived CDR1 and CDR2 are MGHRA and YSYEKL. The CDR3 DNA reads TGCGCCAGCAGCCAAGGGTCGACAGGGTTGAACACTGAAGCTTTCTTT. It yields the protein CASSQGSTGLNTEAFF.

This rearrangement joins TRBV27 to TRBJ1-1; tentative D call: TRBD1 (5 bases). CDR3 length: 17 residues. Trimming cost V 4 bases and J 2 bases, with 20 bases left between them. Germline V gene sequence: CDR1 MNHEY, CDR2 SMNVEV (reference sequence). The CDR3 DNA follows: TGTGCCAGCAGTTCAAGAATCAGACCCCGGGACAACACTGAAGCTTTCTTT. Amino acids: CASSSRIRPRDNTEAFF.

This clonotype was counted ten times or more. V gene TRBV2 combines with J gene TRBJ2-3, with unresolved D. Germline V gene lookup returns CDR1 SNHLY and CDR2 FYNNEI. Trimming pared 0 bases from V and 11 bases from J, leaving 3 bases between. The CDR3 extends over 10 amino acids. CDR3 protein: CASSEAGQYF. As DNA, the CDR3 is TGTGCCAGCAGTGAAGCGGGGCAGTATTTT.

J is TRBJ1-2 and V is TRBV27; 9 nucleotides line up with TRBD1. The CDR3 loop spans 14 amino acids. Germline trimming cut 5 bases from V and 4 bases from J; bases unmatched to any gene: 5. CDR1 is MNHEY and CDR2 is SMNVEV in the germline V gene (reference sequence). The CDR3: CASSRTQGAYGYTF. CDR3 DNA: TGTGCCAGCAGTCGTACACAGGGGGCCTATGGCTACACCTTC.

This clonotype has at least ten counts. This chain joins TRBV20-1 and TRBJ2-1, with D maybe TRBD2 (6 bases). The V and J ends lost 3 bases and 0 bases respectively, with 9 bases between them. CDR3 length: 14 residues. Germline values: CDR1 DFQATT, CDR2 SNEGSKA (reference sequence). CDR3 loop: CSARGRGSYNEQFF. CDR3 bases: TGCAGTGCTAGGGGGCGGGGCTCCTACAATGAGCAGTTCTTC.

The gene calls are TRBV5-4 and TRBJ1-4; TRBD1 matches 8 bases. The CDR3 length is 14 residues. Looked up from germline, CDR1 is SGHNT and CDR2 is YYREEE (reference sequence). J was trimmed by 6 bases and V by 1 base; bases with no gene match: 2. The CDR3 coding sequence is TGTGCCAGCAGCTTGAAACAGGGGGATGAAAAACTGTTTTTT. It translates to CASSLKQGDEKLFF.

The V call is TRBV20-1, the J call TRBJ2-3; 13 bases are a match to TRBD2. CDR1 is DFQATT, CDR2 SNEGSKA, per germline (reference sequence). J gave up 6 bases and V 2 bases, and 5 bases lay outside the gene matches. CDR3 length: 15 residues. CDR3 nucleotides: TGCAGTGCTAGACTACTAGCGGGAGGGCCGGATACGCAGTATTTT. Amino acids: CSARLLAGGPDTQYF.

V is TRBV7-2 and J is TRBJ2-1; D may be TRBD2 (6 bases). The V and J ends lost 3 bases and 7 bases respectively, with 13 bases between them. The CDR3 consists of 14 residues. The germline CDR1 and CDR2 sequences are SGHTA and FQGNSA. CDR3 bases: TGTACCAGCAGCTTCTGGGACTCTCCTAATGAGCAGTTCTTC. This sequence encodes CTSSFWDSPNEQFF. Using reference TRBV7-2 and TRBJ2-1 for the parts outside the CDR3, the full variable domain is GAGVSQSPSNKVTEKGKDVELRCDPISGHTALYWYRQSLGQGLEFLIYFQGNSAPDKSGLPSDRFSAERTGGSVSTLTIQRTQQEDSAVYLCTSSFWDSPNEQFFGPGTRLTVL.

This clonotype was detected a few times. V is TRBV7-8 and J is TRBJ1-5; the D is unclear. Trimming left V 1 base short and J 1 base short, with 11 bases between. Germline V CDR1 and CDR2: SGHVS, FQNEAQ. The CDR3 spans 16 residues. In nucleotides, the CDR3 is TGTGCCAGCAGCTTAGGGAGCTCACAGAGCAATCAGCCCCAGCATTTT. This encodes CASSLGSSQSNQPQHF.